These T cell receptor beta chains were read from a single sample in a study of cytomegalovirus exposure and HLA in healthy donors. Clones were sequenced by immunoSEQ multiplex PCR, and TCRdb holds only the in-frame ones, with some missing. The table has 170,000 or so clones, about 80% seen once. The specimen was PBMCs. The receptors originated from a woman aged 40 to 50 in good health and CMV-seronegative. Both conserved end residues are part of each CDR3. The D gene is left open where the match is weak. Clone size is not always given. Where it is, it says once, few, many or a class for expanded clones.

size	length	D	V	J	DNA	CDR3
.	14	.	TRBV6-5	TRBJ1-1	TGTGCCAGCAGTTCCAAAGAGGGGAACACTGAAGCTTTCTTT	CASSSKEGNTEAFF
.	14	.	TRBV28	TRBJ1-2	TGTGCCAGCACCCTGACAGGCTCTAACTATGGCTACACCTTC	CASTLTGSNYGYTF
.	15	TRBD2	TRBV19	TRBJ2-7	TGTGCCAGTAGTATGCCGAGTAGCGGGAGCGACGAGCAGTACTTC	CASSMPSSGSDEQYF
few	12	TRBD1	TRBV6-5	TRBJ2-7	TGTGCCAGCAGTTACTCGGGACAGGAGCAGTACTTC	CASSYSGQEQYF
.	17	TRBD1	TRBV28	TRBJ1-1	TGTGCCAGCAGTCTCCGGGACAGGGCATTAGTGAACCCTGAAGCTTTCTTT	CASSLRDRALVNPEAFF
.	13	.	TRBV9	TRBJ1-6	TGTGCCAGCAGCGCGGACAGCTATTCACCCCTCCACTTT	CASSADSYSPLHF
few	14	.	TRBV7-9	TRBJ2-7	TGTGCCAGCAGCCCCCTGGACAGCCGCTACGAGCAGTACTTC	CASSPLDSRYEQYF
.	16	.	TRBV7-2	TRBJ2-4	TGTGCCAGCAGCTTAGGAGGTGTTGAGGCCAAAAACATTCAGTACTTC	CASSLGGVEAKNIQYF
.	19	.	TRBV28	TRBJ2-1	TGTGCCAGCAGTTCCCATAAACCAAGACAAGAGTGGGCCTACAATGAGCAGTTCTTC	CASSSHKPRQEWAYNEQFF
.	15	TRBD1	TRBV5-1	TRBJ2-1	TGCGCCAGCAGCCCTGACAGGGGGGTTTACAATGAGCAGTTCTTC	CASSPDRGVYNEQFF
.	15	.	TRBV9	TRBJ2-2	TGTGCCAGCAGCCCACCGGGACTTAACACCGGGGAGCTGTTTTTT	CASSPPGLNTGELFF
.	14	.	TRBV10-1	TRBJ1-1	TGCGCCAGCAAAAATAACATCTTGAACACTGAAGCTTTCTTT	CASKNNILNTEAFF
few	16	TRBD1	TRBV4-1	TRBJ1-4	TGCGCCAGCAGCCACCCAGCACAGGGGTGGGGTGAAAAACTGTTTTTT	CASSHPAQGWGEKLFF
.	15	TRBD1	TRBV5-1	TRBJ1-1	TGCGCCAGCAGCTACTGGGACAGAGAGAACACTGAAGCTTTCTTT	CASSYWDRENTEAFF